Sequencing of this TCR beta chain was carried out in a study of blood T cell repertoires in COVID-19. Overall study context: Some COVID-19 samples were acute and others convalescent; all came from the United States, Italy and Spain. The cDNA or gDNA used as material had been derived from T cells, B-cell-depleted T cells, or PBMCs.

As originally analysed: From reference gene primer amplification, estimates of nucleated cell counts were derived. Profiled with immunoSEQ multiplex PCR; TCRdb holds only in-frame clones, not every one. V, J and clone size are taken as reported in that table, and D and trimming were inferred from the DNA itself. This table has tens of thousands of clones, 86% appearing once. V lost 4 bases and J lost 6, with 10 bases in between. The germline gives CDR1 MNHNY, CDR2 SVGAGI (reference sequence). The length of the CDR3 is 13 residues. V usage is TRBV6-6 and J usage is TRBJ2-4; tentative D call: TRBD1 (6 bases). Source material: peripheral blood. The TCR originated in a human donor in a cohort sampled during active COVID-19. CDR3 nucleotide sequence: TGTGCCAGCAGTTTAAGGGGGACAAACATTCAGTACTTC. This translates into CASSLRGTNIQYF.